This T cell receptor beta chain appears in the sequencing data of a study of CD8+ T cells in alopecia areata. The CDR3 is made up of 13 amino acids. Germline lookup yields CDR1 SGHRS and CDR2 YFSETQ. Deletions cut 4 bases from V and 6 bases from J, with 13 bases between. Samples from alopecia areata patients were lesional scalp punch biopsies and peripheral blood. Following RNA extraction, reverse transcription yielded cDNA that acted as the sequencing template. Sequenced by immunoSEQ multiplex PCR; TCRdb stores in-frame clones only, minus some. The sample includes some 120,000 clones, over 50% of them seen just once.

The sample in question was CD4+ T cells sorted from blood, obtained at week 0. The sequence derives from a human donor with alopecia areata. The chain recombines TRBV5-1 with TRBJ1-2; no firm D call. The CDR3 sequence is CASSETDDDGYTF. As DNA, the CDR3 is TGCGCCAGCAGCGAAACGGACGACGATGGCTACACCTTC.